One sample yielded the 11 T cell receptor beta chains listed below, sequenced in a study of shared clonotypes between healthy human individuals. Profiled with immunoSEQ multiplex PCR; TCRdb holds only in-frame clones, not every one. The sample lists millions of clones, around nine tenths occurring once. The material sequenced was naive CD4+ T cells sorted from blood. Sample subset: CD45RA+ positively selected. The receptors derive from a young man in good health.

The V gene is TRBV4-3, the J gene TRBJ2-3, with 7 bases lining up with TRBD1. The J segment lost 2 bases and the V segment lost 0 bases, leaving 2 bases of the junction unmatched. This CDR3 is built from 15 residues. Germline V gene lookup returns CDR1 LGHNA and CDR2 YSLEER. The CDR3 loop reads CASSQEQGHTDTQYF. In DNA form, the CDR3 reads TGCGCCAGCAGCCAAGAACAGGGGCACACAGATACGCAGTATTTT.

Points on this clone: Other DNA variants within this sample encode the same CDR3. The CDR3 sequence is CASSIERGTGELFF. CDR3 nucleotide sequence: TGTGCCAGTAGTATAGAAAGAGGGACCGGGGAGCTGTTTTTT. The chain has TRBV19 and TRBJ2-2; possibly TRBD2 for D (5 bases). The V end lost 0 bases, the J end lost 5 bases, and 7 bases lay between the germline ends. The CDR3 is 14 amino acids. In germline, CDR1 is LNHDA, CDR2 SQIVND (reference sequence).

The J gene is TRBJ2-2, the V gene TRBV30, with 12 bases lining up with TRBD2. Trimming at V came to 4 bases and at J to 6 bases, leaving 21 bases not matched to a gene. The germline V gene encodes CDR1 GTSNPN and CDR2 SVGIG (reference sequence). The CDR3 has 20 amino acids. CDR3 sequence reads: CAWTVTPSSGRALGAGELFF. The CDR3 DNA follows: TGTGCCTGGACCGTTACACCTTCTAGCGGGAGGGCCCTCGGGGCCGGGGAGCTGTTTTTT.

The rearrangement links TRBV11-3 to TRBJ2-1; 10 bases match TRBD1. The germline V gene has CDR1 SGHNT and CDR2 YENEEA. This CDR3 has 14 amino acids. The V gene end was trimmed by 4 bases and the J gene end by 4 bases; junction bases not matched to a gene: 1. CDR3 nucleotide sequence: TGTGCCAGCAGCTGGGGACAGGGGTACAATGAGCAGTTCTTC. Protein sequence: CASSWGQGYNEQFF.

This clone came up a few times. J is TRBJ1-6 and V is TRBV6-5, with D possibly TRBD1 on 5 matching bases. Between the trimmed V and J ends, which lost 5 bases and 7 bases, there was a span of 15 bases. The CDR3 sequence is 15 residues long. Germline V gene data show CDR1 as MNHEY and CDR2 as SVGAGI. The CDR3 DNA reads as TGTGCCAGCAGTGGAGGGACGGCACTAAATTCACCCCTCCACTTT. Protein product: CASSGGTALNSPLHF.

The chain couples TRBV5-4 to TRBJ1-1, with D possibly matching TRBD1 (5 bases). Trimming cost V 4 bases and J 0 bases, with 13 bases left between them. The CDR3 is made up of 15 amino acids. The germline V gene encodes CDR1 SGHNT and CDR2 YYREEE (reference sequence). The CDR3: CASSMVGALNTEAFF. CDR3 nucleotides: TGTGCCAGCAGCATGGTTGGGGCGCTGAACACTGAAGCTTTCTTT. The variable domain in full, completed from reference TRBV5-4 and TRBJ1-1, reads ETGVTQSPTHLIKTRGQQVTLRCSSQSGHNTVSWYQQALGQGPQFIFQYYREEENGRGNFPPRFSGLQFPNYSSELNVNALELDDSALYLCASSMVGALNTEAFFGQGTRLTVV.

This rearrangement joins TRBV7-9 to TRBJ2-2; 7 bases are a match to TRBD1. CDR3 length equals 15 residues. Germline V gene sequence: CDR1 SEHNR, CDR2 FQNEAQ (reference sequence). Germline trimming cut 1 base from V and 3 bases from J; bases unmatched to any gene: 2. As DNA, the CDR3 is TGTGCCAGCAGCTTAGTAACAGGGGACACCGGGGAGCTGTTTTTT. As protein: CASSLVTGDTGELFF.

This chain links TRBV7-9 with TRBJ1-6; D perhaps matches TRBD1 (5 bases). Germline V lookup: CDR1 SEHNR, CDR2 FQNEAQ (reference sequence). Trimming left V 5 bases short and J 7 bases short, with 15 bases between. The CDR3 runs to 15 residues. The CDR3 reads CASSPKAGKNSPLHF. Written as DNA, the CDR3 is TGTGCCAGCAGCCCAAAGGCAGGGAAGAATTCACCCCTCCACTTT.

This clone was seen once. The chain employs TRBV6-5 and TRBJ2-3; TRBD2 might be the D (6 bases). Trimming took off 9 bases at V and 7 bases at J, with 17 bases between the two ends. The CDR3 consists of 13 residues. Germline lookup yields CDR1 MNHEY and CDR2 SVGAGI. The CDR3 is CASTDGGRYTQYF. As DNA, the CDR3 is TGTGCCAGTACCGACGGAGGGAGGTATACGCAGTATTTT.

The chain joins TRBV11-3 to TRBJ2-1; TRBD2 might be the D (6 bases). The germline gives CDR1 SGHNT, CDR2 YENEEA. Trimming stripped 5 bases from V and 8 bases from J, with 19 bases between. CDR3 length: 15 amino acids. The CDR3 DNA reads as TGTGCCAGCAGCATCGGACACATCCGGAGGGATGAGCAGTTCTTC. Translated, it gives CASSIGHIRRDEQFF.

The chain employs TRBV13 and TRBJ1-1; D perhaps matches TRBD1 (6 bases). CDR3 length: 16 residues. Germline CDR1 and CDR2: PRHDT and FYEKMQ (reference sequence). With 6 bases removed from V and 0 bases from J, the gap between germline ends came to 17 bases. For the CDR3, the DNA is TGTGCCAGCAGAAGTACCAGGGGATCGATGAACACTGAAGCTTTCTTT. This gives the protein CASRSTRGSMNTEAFF.